This TCR beta chain was found in a study of T cells in localized non-small cell lung cancer. As to this clone: What it binds is unknown.

The repertoire was sequenced with immunoSEQ multiplex PCR; TCRdb's copy has only in-frame clones and lacks some. The data hold 58,000 or so clones, with around 90% observed a single time. General study findings and limits: A median of roughly 55 of the top 100 tumor clones appeared in adjacent lung, which was paired and uninvolved. Uninvolved adjacent lung, not tumor, had the highest T cell clonality.

The length of the CDR3 is 16 residues. J lost 12 bases, V lost 3 bases, and 10 bases had no gene match. Germline V CDR1 and CDR2: SGHTS, YDEGEE. The chain combines TRBV5-8 with TRBJ2-6; 12 bases align to TRBD2. This TCR derives from a woman aged 35-75 years with stage I lung adenocarcinoma. The sequences come from peripheral blood, collected before any cancer treatment. The CDR3 sequence is CASSSGLAGLAGVLTF. In DNA, the CDR3 is TGTGCCAGCAGCTCGGGACTAGCGGGCCTAGCCGGCGTCCTGACTTTC. Using reference TRBV5-8 and TRBJ2-6 for the parts outside the CDR3, the full variable domain is EAGVTQSPTHLIKTRGQQATLRCSPISGHTSVYWYQQALGLGLQFLLWYDEGEERNRGNFPPRFSGRQFPNYSSELNVNALELEDSALYLCASSSGLAGLAGVLTFGAGSRLTVL.